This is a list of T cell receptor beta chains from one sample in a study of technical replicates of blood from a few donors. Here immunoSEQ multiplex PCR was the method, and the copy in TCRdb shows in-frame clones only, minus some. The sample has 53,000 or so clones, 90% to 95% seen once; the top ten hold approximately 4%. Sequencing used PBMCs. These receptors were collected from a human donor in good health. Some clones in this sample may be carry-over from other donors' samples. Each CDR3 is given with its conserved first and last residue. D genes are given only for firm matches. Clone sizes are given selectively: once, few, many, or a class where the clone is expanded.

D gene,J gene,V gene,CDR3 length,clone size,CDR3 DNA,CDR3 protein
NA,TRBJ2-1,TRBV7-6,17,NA,TGTGCCAGCAGCCCTCGTGCCAGCGGGTTGACCTACAATGAGCAGTTCTTC,CASSPRASGLTYNEQFF
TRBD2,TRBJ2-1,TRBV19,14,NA,TGTGCCAGCGGCGAAGCGGGGAACTACAATGAGCAGTTCTTC,CASGEAGNYNEQFF
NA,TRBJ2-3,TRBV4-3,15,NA,TGCGCCAGCAGCCCCCTCGGAGGGAGCTATTATACGCAGTATTTT,CASSPLGGSYYTQYF
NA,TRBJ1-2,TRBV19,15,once,TGTGCCAGCAGACGTTCGACAGCCAAGATCTATGGCTACACCTTC,CASRRSTAKIYGYTF
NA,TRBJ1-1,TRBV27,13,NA,TGTGCCAGCAGTTTTAGTATGAACACTGAAGCTTTCTTT,CASSFSMNTEAFF
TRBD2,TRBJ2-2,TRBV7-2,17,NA,TGTGCCAGCAGCTCCCTCGGCAGCGGGAAACCCACCGGGGAGCTGTTTTTT,CASSSLGSGKPTGELFF
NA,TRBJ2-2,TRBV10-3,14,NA,TGTGCCATCAGTGGACAGCTAGGGTCGGGGGAGCTGTTTTTT,CAISGQLGSGELFF
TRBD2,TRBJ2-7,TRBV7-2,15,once,TGTGCCAGCAGCTTAGGAGCGGGGGGTATCCACGAGCAGTACTTC,CASSLGAGGIHEQYF
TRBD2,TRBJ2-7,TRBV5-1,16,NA,TGCGCCAGCAGCTTGGAGGGGGGACTAGCGATAGAAGAGCAGTACTTC,CASSLEGGLAIEEQYF
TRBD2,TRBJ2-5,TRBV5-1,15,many,TGCGCCAGCAGCTACTACAGCGGGGGGCAAGAGACCCAGTACTTC,CASSYYSGGQETQYF
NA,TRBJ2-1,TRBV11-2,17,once,TGTGCCAGCAGCTCCCAGGCCGGGAAAAGCTCCTACAATGAGCAGTTCTTC,CASSSQAGKSSYNEQFF
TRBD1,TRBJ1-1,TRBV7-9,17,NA,TGTGCCAGCAGCCTACGGACAGGGGGCGGAAAAGGCACTGAAGCTTTCTTT,CASSLRTGGGKGTEAFF
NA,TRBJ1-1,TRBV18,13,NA,TGTGCCAGCTCACTGGGGGAGGTCACTGAAGCTTTCTTT,CASSLGEVTEAFF